This TCR beta chain stems from a study of blood T cell repertoires in COVID-19. Study as a whole: Sample material is recorded as cDNA or gDNA derived from T cells, B-cell-depleted T cells, or PBMCs.

Enrolment of Seattle patients took place during active infection, and they were followed longitudinally. Authors' methods: Estimated nucleated cell counts came from reference gene primer amplification. Clones were sequenced by immunoSEQ multiplex PCR, and TCRdb holds only the in-frame ones, with some missing. V, J and clone size were drawn from that table, and D and trimming were deduced from the DNA. This table holds a few hundred thousand clones, approximately 88% found once. Losses at the gene ends were 3 bases for V and 7 bases for J; bases not matched to a gene: 12. Germline V CDR1 and CDR2: SGHVS, FQNEAQ. The CDR3 extends over 16 amino acids.

This TCR was sampled from a woman aged 25 to 39 with COVID-19, enrolled during active disease. Input material: peripheral blood. The chain carries TRBV7-8 and TRBJ2-3; the match to TRBD2 covers 8 bases. CDR3 coding DNA: TGTGCCAGCAGCTTTCACGCGGGAGGATCTGTCAATACGCAGTATTTT. Amino acids: CASSFHAGGSVNTQYF.